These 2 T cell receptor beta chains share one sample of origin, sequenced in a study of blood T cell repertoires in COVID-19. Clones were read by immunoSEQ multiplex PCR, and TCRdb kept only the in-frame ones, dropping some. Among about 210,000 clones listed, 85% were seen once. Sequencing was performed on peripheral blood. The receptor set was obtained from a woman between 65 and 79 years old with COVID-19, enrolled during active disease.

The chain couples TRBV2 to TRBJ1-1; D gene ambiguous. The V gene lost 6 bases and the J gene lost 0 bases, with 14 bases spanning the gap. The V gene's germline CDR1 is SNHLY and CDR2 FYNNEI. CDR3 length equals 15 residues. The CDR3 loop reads CASRVGDGMNTEAFF. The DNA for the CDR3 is TGTGCCAGCAGGGTCGGAGACGGGATGAACACTGAAGCTTTCTTT.

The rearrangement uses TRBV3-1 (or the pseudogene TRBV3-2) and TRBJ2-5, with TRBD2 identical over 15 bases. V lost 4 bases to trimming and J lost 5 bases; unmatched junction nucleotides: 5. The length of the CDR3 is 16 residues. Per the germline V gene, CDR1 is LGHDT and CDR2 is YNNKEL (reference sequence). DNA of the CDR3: TGTGCCAGCAGCCTCAGGACTAGCGGGGGGGCCGAGACCCAGTACTTC. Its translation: CASSLRTSGGAETQYF.